The entry below describes one T cell receptor (beta chain). Its antigen remains unidentified. CDR3 size: 14 residues. The germline CDR1 and CDR2 sequences are LGHNT and FRNRAP. The V segment lost 7 bases and the J segment 6 bases; nucleotides outside the gene matches: 7. The data are from a study of identical twins. The study's findings and limits: Out-of-frame alpha sequences shared between twins exhibited an excess of low generation probability. Cord blood's abundant beta clonotypes had fewer insertions, unlike memory repertoires.

With template switching, a universal primer site was added, and the cDNA carried unique molecular identifiers. A single record per CDR3 protein comes from TCRdb applying MiXCR to the 5' RACE reads. The sample lists 1.5 million to 2 million distinct CDR3 sequences; under 35% were seen once. Sample: cord blood. The sequence came from a newborn girl in good health. The V call is TRBV12-5, the J call TRBJ1-2, with 11 bases identical to TRBD1. CDR3 protein: CASALGTGGNGYTF. The DNA of the CDR3 is TGTGCTAGTGCCCTCGGGACAGGGGGTAATGGCTACACCTTC.